The sequence of this T cell receptor (beta chain) was determined in a study of molecular identifiers for immune sequencing clone quantification. Broader study findings: Clonotypes surpassing 20 RNA copies contained over 98% of effector molecules, versus under 1% in naive cells. Barcodes shared by identical TCR molecules could lead to underestimated sizes of highly expanded clones.

This clonotype was detected only a few times. Its antigen is unidentified. The junction had 8 bases not matched to a gene; V was cut back by 7 bases and J by 6 bases. This CDR3 has 14 amino acids. The germline V gene encodes CDR1 MNHEY and CDR2 SMNVEV (reference sequence). TCRdb itself ran the PCR reads through MiXCR, one entry per CDR3 protein. This repertoire shows hundreds of thousands of distinct CDR3 sequences, 25% found once; its top ten account for about 0.73%. Libraries from naive CD8 cells were generated from 20,000 to 1,000,000 sorted cells (with 10%, 30% or 50% RNA). Isolation of naive CD8 T cells was achieved by sorting on a CD8+CD4-CCR7+CD45RA+ phenotype.

This clonotype was sampled from a human donor in good health. Some libraries in this study had Jurkat cell RNA spiked in. The sample was naive CD8+ T cells from blood, with Jurkat cell RNA spiked in. Subset in this sample: FACS-sorted CD8+CD4-CCR7+CD45RA+ naive T cells. The rearrangement links TRBV27 to TRBJ2-2; TRBD2 aligns across 7 bases. The CDR3 protein is CASKFSGFPGELFF. The CDR3 region has the DNA TGTGCCAGCAAATTTAGCGGGTTCCCCGGGGAGCTGTTTTTT.